A selection of T cell receptor beta chains follows, all from one sample in a study of shared clonotypes between healthy human individuals. Assay used: immunoSEQ multiplex PCR; TCRdb lists only in-frame clones, some missing. Of about 2.1 million clones listed, approximately 94% are singletons. The sample comprised naive CD8+ T cells from PBMCs. Receptors originate from a man aged 18 to 29 in good health. Some clones in this sample may be carry-over from other donors' samples. Each CDR3 is given with its conserved first and last residue. A D gene is named only where the DNA matches it firmly. Not every row has a clone size; where given, it reads once, few, many or a size class.

cdr3_nt	cdr3_aa	d_call	v_call	j_call	clone_size
TGTGCCAGCAGCCATATCGGACAGGGGCAAGAGACCCAGTACTTC	CASSHIGQGQETQYF	TRBD1	TRBV27	TRBJ2-5	once
TGTGCCAGCAGCCCCCAAGTCCGGGAGACCCAGTACTTC	CASSPQVRETQYF	-	TRBV9	TRBJ2-5	-
TGTGCCAGCTCACCACCCCCGGGAACCGAGCAGTACTTC	CASSPPPGTEQYF	-	TRBV18	TRBJ2-7	-
TGTGCCACCAGCAGGACCTTGGGGGGTGGTGAAAAACTGTTTTTT	CATSRTLGGGEKLFF	-	TRBV15	TRBJ1-4	-
TGTGCCTGGAGTGGACCGGGACACTCTAGCAATCAGCCCCAGCATTTT	CAWSGPGHSSNQPQHF	-	TRBV30	TRBJ1-5	-
TGTGCCATCAGTGACTCCGGGACTAGCGGGAGTAGGGAGCAGTTCTTC	CAISDSGTSGSREQFF	TRBD2	TRBV10-3	TRBJ2-1	-
TGTGCCAGCGCGTTCGGTCGGGTTCGCGAGCAGTACTTC	CASAFGRVREQYF	-	TRBV13	TRBJ2-7	-
TGTGCCAGCAGCTCGTTAGGGGGACGGAACACCATATATTTT	CASSSLGGRNTIYF	-	TRBV11-2	TRBJ1-3	-
TGTGCCAGCAGCTCCCTACCCCTCGGGAGGGGAGGTGAGCAGTACTTC	CASSSLPLGRGGEQYF	TRBD2	TRBV7-9	TRBJ2-7	-
TGCGCCAGCAGCTTGGTAGGGGGGTTCACTGAAGCTTTCTTT	CASSLVGGFTEAFF	-	TRBV5-1	TRBJ1-1	-
TGCGCCAGCAGCCAAGTCGGAGACGATTCCTACGAGCAGTACTTC	CASSQVGDDSYEQYF	-	TRBV4-1	TRBJ2-7	-
TGTGCCAGCAGCTCCTTGGCAGGTGATCAGCCCCAGCATTTT	CASSSLAGDQPQHF	-	TRBV5-6	TRBJ1-5	-
TGTGCCAGCAGGACTTACAGGGGAAAACTGTTTTTT	CASRTYRGKLFF	TRBD1	TRBV14	TRBJ1-4	-
TGTGCCAGCAGCCCGTCATTTCGTGGGTCGCGGCAGTTCTTC	CASSPSFRGSRQFF	-	TRBV7-6	TRBJ2-1	-
TGCGCCAGCGGAGGTTCGGGCGGCCCTCATCCCCGTGGCTACACCTTC	CASGGSGGPHPRGYTF	-	TRBV4-3	TRBJ1-2	-
TGTGCCAGCAGCCCCACCCCCGGGGGACACCCATCCCCAGATACGCAGTATTTT	CASSPTPGGHPSPDTQYF	-	TRBV11-2	TRBJ2-3	-
TGTGCCAGCAGCCCCCGGGGCGTAGGAGGGTACAATGAGCAGTTCTTC	CASSPRGVGGYNEQFF	-	TRBV7-9	TRBJ2-1	-
TGTGCCAGCAGCTTAAGGGGCGACACAGATACGCAGTATTTT	CASSLRGDTDTQYF	-	TRBV11-2	TRBJ2-3	once
TGTGCCAGTAGTATAGCGTACGGCTATAGCAATCAGCCCCAGCATTTT	CASSIAYGYSNQPQHF	-	TRBV19	TRBJ1-5	-
TGTGCCAGCTCCGAAAGTGGATCCTACGAGCAGTACTTC	CASSESGSYEQYF	-	TRBV27	TRBJ2-7	-
TGCAGCGTTGAAATAGTGGGAGCGCCCGAGCAGTACTTC	CSVEIVGAPEQYF	-	TRBV29-1	TRBJ2-7	-
TGTGCCAGCTCCCAAACTGGAAGCCCTCTCTACGAGCAGTACTTC	CASSQTGSPLYEQYF	-	TRBV9	TRBJ2-7	-
TGTGCCAGCAGCCACTACAGGGGCACAGATACGCAGTATTTT	CASSHYRGTDTQYF	-	TRBV5-6	TRBJ2-3	-
TGTGCCAGCAGCCACGGGACAGGGTTGGACGAGCAGTACTTC	CASSHGTGLDEQYF	TRBD1	TRBV13	TRBJ2-7	-
TGTGCCAGCTCGCCGGGACCGGAGCCCGAGCAGTACTTC	CASSPGPEPEQYF	-	TRBV18	TRBJ2-7	-
TGTGCTAGTGGTTCTGACAGGGAGGAGAACATTCAGTACTTC	CASGSDREENIQYF	-	TRBV12-5	TRBJ2-4	-
TGTGCCAGCAGCTCCATAGTGGGGGGAGGTTGGGAGACCCAGTACTTC	CASSSIVGGGWETQYF	-	TRBV11-2	TRBJ2-5	-
TGTGCCACCAGAGGGGCATCCGACAATGAGCAGTTCTTC	CATRGASDNEQFF	-	TRBV7-9	TRBJ2-1	-